Judged by abundance, the clone carrying this T cell receptor (beta chain) is medium-sized (0.01 to 0.1%). The antigen remains undetermined. The sample originates from a study of PD-1 blockade in classical Hodgkin lymphoma. General study findings and limits: A significant rise in TCR diversity was seen by C4D1 for CD4+ cells but not for CD8+ cells.

The method was immunoSEQ multiplex PCR; TCRdb's version includes in-frame clones alone and lacks a portion of them. The data contain 35,000 to 55,000 clones, approximately 70% of them singletons. All trial patients relapsed after autologous stem cell transplantation. From germline, CDR1 is MNHEY and CDR2 SMNVEV (reference sequence). V gave up 4 bases and J gave up 4 bases, with 17 bases separating them. This CDR3 contains 15 residues. This TCR derives from a human donor with classical Hodgkin lymphoma. The input for sequencing was peripheral blood mononuclear cells (PBMCs), taken before the second cycle of nivolumab. The chain couples TRBV27 to TRBJ2-7, with D possibly being TRBD2 (5 bases). The CDR3 loop reads CASSWVGGSEYEQYF. CDR3 DNA: TGTGCCAGCAGTTGGGTTGGCGGGTCAGAATACGAGCAGTACTTC.